This T cell receptor (beta chain) was recovered during a study of vaccination and CD4 T cells after COVID-19. Study information: Post-vaccination specimens were collected at a median of approximately 66 days following dose two (range 14 to 241). Overlapping SARS-CoV-2, HCoV-NL63, HCoV-OC43 and HCoV-229E spike peptides were used to stimulate cells.

The Oncomine TCR Beta short-read assay was applied to DNA of cultured CD4+ T cells. TCRdb processed the PCR reads anew with MiXCR; each CDR3 protein has one entry. The table includes more than 20,000 distinct CDR3 sequences, more than 35% detected once. The treatment is: approximately 10-day PBMC culture with coronavirus spike peptide pools or control peptides (ViraFEST assay). As regards this clonotype: Antigen specificity is unknown.

Sequencing used CD4+ T cells from blood, cultured in vitro. This TCR was sampled from a human donor who had recovered from COVID-19.

The CDR3 nucleotides are TGTGCCAGCAGAGGAGCGGCCGCTAACTATGGCTACACCTTC. It translates to CASRGAAANYGYTF. The V call is TRBV6-1, the J call TRBJ1-2; D is unresolved. CDR3 size: 14 residues. The ends were cut back, 6 bases at V and 0 bases at J, with 11 bases in the middle. Germline CDR1 MNHNS, CDR2 SASEGT.